This record concerns one TCR beta chain sequence. The target of this receptor is not known. The cohort consisted of 600 or so healthy bone marrow donors. All cohort members were sampled while nominally healthy, although unrecorded immune exposures were likely present. The donor was CMV seropositive and was included in the group of 300 or so seropositive cohort members. Every donor gave a peripheral blood sample, and the peripheral blood mononuclear cells from that sample were used for TCR beta sequencing. The Qiagen DNeasy Blood Extraction Kit was used to extract genomic DNA from the blood cell samples. CDR1 LGHNA and CDR2 YSLEER were looked up in the germline V gene. Reading from cysteine to phenylalanine, the CDR3 counts 15 amino acids. Of the read, only the CDR3 DNA is kept; its 45 bases are in frame from base 1. The junction carries 9 bases between V and J, which are trimmed by 0 bases and 3 bases respectively.

These data come from a study of cytomegalovirus exposure and HLA in healthy donors (TCRdb year 2017). As for the study more broadly: An earlier analysis of under 600 of the donors reported about 250 Gb of sequence data and more than 90 million unique TCR beta sequences from 150 million to 200 million T cells. An early release covering about 600 HLA-typed donors comprised about 290 gigabases of sequencing data and some 79 million unique TCR sequences. Of the roughly 390 genotyped donors, 75% to 85% were placed in the genetic ancestry cluster associated with self-reported Caucasian donors. The study was designed to test whether signatures of past pathogen exposure could be identified by cataloging public T cell receptors. The study profiled the T cell repertoires of hundreds of subjects by immunosequencing and related them to cytomegalovirus serostatus. Along with the roughly 610-subject first cohort, a separate validation cohort of around 120 different subjects was used. The study combined high-throughput TCR immunosequencing, statistical association of individual TCRs with disease status, and machine learning to predict cytomegalovirus infection status. In a later analysis, previously published TCR beta repertoires from 670 or so donors were re-analyzed and high-resolution HLA genotyping was added so that TCR occurrence patterns could be studied. Rather than using new phenotypic data, the later analysis identified candidate immune exposures from TCR beta sequences and from how often those sequences occurred across donors. To decide whether each TCR beta V gene segment behaved as functional or pseudogenic, an earlier analysis of approximately 590 of the donors relied on high-throughput TCR beta sequencing. Donor age, sex, ethnicity and CMV serostatus were compiled together with the repertoire data. A later genetic analysis took genome-wide SNP genotypes for about 55% of the 666 donors and used that subset as a discovery cohort. Every discovery cohort repertoire had been produced on one sequencing platform. HLA typing included class I and class II loci at four-digit resolution. The number of typed donors differed by locus: about 620-640 for A, B, C, DRB1 and DQB1; 500 to 550 for DQA1; roughly 600 for DPA1; and approximately 450 for DPB1. Because of strong linkage in the cohort, five DR-DQ haplotypes were treated as single units for association and clustering. On average, approximately 250,000 unique TCR beta nucleotide sequences were sequenced per donor among a few hundred genotyped donors of the cohort, with roughly 18% of those sequences being non-productive. Beyond this particular receptor, the publication reports: Roughly uniform sequencing depth across donors was assumed in presence/absence analyses, although this assumption may not hold. Because some donors lacked HLA typing at each locus, the association tests relied only on the typed subset. Strong co-occurrence of HLA alleles, especially DR and DQ, made assigning TCR associations to individual alleles difficult. In a later genetic analysis, a missense DCLRE1C variant was associated with V-gene and J-gene trimming of TCR beta chains, and the association was replicated in an independent cohort. The study gave a list of some 150 TCR beta chains associated with cytomegalovirus. A further reported finding was that TCR beta sequences accurately predicted the HLA-A and HLA-B alleles for most subjects in the first cohort. According to the authors, the approach could potentially be generalized to other disease states and immunological phenotypes. Compared with the approximately 710-donor mean, donors in an Asian-associated ancestry cluster had fewer N-insertions in productive TCRs, according to a later genetic analysis. A cluster of highly shared sequence variants was judged likely to represent a technical artifact of the sequencing pipeline. The earlier analysis of 587 of the donors excluded roughly 17 rarely observed V segments, including chromosome 9 orphons, because counts were too low. For the cohort, immune exposure information was limited to CMV serostatus. Correlated functional status among segregating V segments might reflect linkage disequilibrium, but an unknown experimental factor could not be ruled out. A later analysis associated 16,951 TCR beta sequences with specific HLA alleles at a false discovery rate of 0.05. Broadly in line with IMGT annotations, most TCR beta V segments showed up in productive rearrangements about 87% or about 30% of the time in an earlier analysis of 450 to 750 of the donors. This cohort had only TCR beta chains sequenced, and the lack of alpha or paired-chain data limited which features could be detected. A few of the identified cytomegalovirus-associated TCR beta chains were confirmed in vitro to be specific for cytomegalovirus antigens. Several of the top co-occurrence clusters appeared to be linked to parvovirus B19, influenza, CMV and Epstein-Barr virus, according to a later analysis. Some IMGT-functional V segments, including TRBV6-2 and TRBV6-3, could not be told apart with the 87-base-pair reads, so those segments were excluded. A later analysis found that HLA-associated TCR beta chains were more clonally expanded and had lower generation probabilities than equally common non-associated chains. The classifier was reported to diagnose cytomegalovirus status with high specificity and sensitivity in both the original and validation cohorts. Most TCR sequences were observed very rarely across donors, whereas some public TCRs were present in many individuals. In a later analysis, TCR association rates were found to vary across HLA loci, with the most associated TCRs seen for DRB1 alleles and the fewest for HLA-C alleles. In a later analysis, most CMV-associated TCR beta chains were found to appear HLA-restricted, with HLA associations seemingly driven largely by CMV exposure.

Libraries were made using the immunoSEQ multiplex PCR assay. A mixture of 60 forward primers for TCR Vbeta segments and 13 reverse primers for TCR Jbeta segments was used in the multiplex PCR. The CDR3 region of rearranged TCR beta genes was amplified from genomic DNA by a multiplex PCR assay. The amplified TCR beta libraries were sequenced on the Illumina HiSeq System as 87-base-pair reads. Per the source publication's procedure: Across the roughly 600 repertoires, a later analysis counted some 81 million unique TCR beta chains, 9.5 million to 12 million of which were shared by at least two donors. To remove PCR and sequencing errors, raw reads were error-corrected and collapsed into unique sequences using a nearest-neighbor algorithm that merged closely related sequences. CDR3 sequences were aligned to IMGT reference sequences to assign V, D and J gene segments. For a sequence to be retained, a match of at least six nucleotides to both a V gene segment and a J gene segment was required. Rearrangements were classified as productive when the CDR3 lacked stop codons and remained in frame with V and J, and all other rearrangements were classified as non-productive. CDR3 was defined according to IMGT convention as the region running from the second conserved V-encoded cysteine to the conserved J-encoded phenylalanine. In an earlier analysis of more than 550 of the donors, sequences lacking an unambiguous match to a single V gene segment were excluded. An earlier analysis of some 610 of the donors called V segments functional above 56.7% productive rearrangements and segregating when the between-donor standard deviation exceeded 5%. To diagnose cytomegalovirus status from the catalog of TCR beta chain sequences, a statistical classification framework was built. In a later analysis, TCR nucleotide sequences were compared against IMGT/GENE-DB human TR gene sequences so that V and J genes could be assigned. The TCRdist pipeline was used in a later analysis to assign CDR3 sequences and most-parsimonious VDJ recombination scenarios. A later analysis defined each TCR beta chain by its CDR3 amino acid sequence plus V-gene family, and excluded reads lacking a unique V-gene family. As a way to deal with suspected cross-contamination and a sequencing artifact, a later analysis dropped hundreds of nucleotide sequences that were highly shared and had low generation probability. In a later analysis, a clonal expansion index was calculated for each public chain from normalized within-repertoire ranks of inferred template counts. In a later analysis, generation probabilities were computed using a VDJ recombination model fitted to out-of-frame rearrangements, and the results were checked against IGoR. A later analysis scored TCR-TCR, TCR-HLA and TCR-CMV co-occurrence with hypergeometric tests, applying a repertoire-size bias correction to TCR pairs. False discovery rates were estimated in a later analysis by permuting HLA or CMV assignments 20 times. In a later analysis, co-occurring TCRs were grouped with DBSCAN, and TCRdist sequence similarity was added when clustering was performed within HLA-allele-positive subsets. Repertoires with fewer than 30,000 or more than 120,000 public chains were left out of co-occurrence clustering, as were about five repertoires with anomalous nucleotide sharing. The clones in this table, taken by TCRdb from immuneACCESS, are in-frame only. Not every clone is retained; where verified, under half of the shortfall comes from an unresolved V gene, and the cause of the rest is unknown. The V and J calls and clone size were taken over from that table, and D and trimming were inferred from the DNA. The sample's clone listing holds 65,000 to 90,000 clones. The ten largest clones take up roughly 2.4% of the sample.

The specimen sequenced was PBMCs. The chain uses TRBV4-3 and TRBJ1-5; the D gene cannot be resolved reliably. The receptor was derived from a female donor in good health and CMV-seropositive. At the DNA level, the sequence is TGCGCCAGCAGCCAAGACAGGTCTTTCAATCAGCCCCAGCATTTT. Its coded protein is CASSQDRSFNQPQHF.